Listed here are 13 T cell receptor beta chains from one sample, sequenced in a study of CD8 T cells in Susac syndrome. Reverse transcription of about 0.45 to 1 ug RNA was carried out with random hexamers. A single record per CDR3 protein comes from TCRdb applying MiXCR to the immunoSEQ multiplex PCR reads. The table lists 25,000 to 30,000 distinct CDR3 sequences, 94% of them singletons. Sample: CD8+ T cells from PBMCs. These receptors were obtained from a human donor in good health.

The chain joins TRBV4-1 to TRBJ2-7, with TRBD1 identical over 9 bases. V dropped 4 bases and J dropped 5; count of bases not matched to a gene: 12. The CDR3 loop spans 16 amino acids. The germline gives CDR1 MGHRA, CDR2 YSYEKL. The CDR3: CASSPTRTGASDEQYF. In DNA form, the CDR3 reads TGCGCCAGCAGCCCTACCCGGACAGGGGCTTCCGACGAGCAGTACTTC.

The V gene is TRBV4-3, the J gene TRBJ1-5; D might be TRBD1 (5 bases). Trimming removed 1 base at V and 2 bases at J, with 9 bases between. CDR1 and CDR2 (germline): LGHNA, YSLEER. The CDR3 contains 15 residues. DNA of the CDR3: TGCGCCAGCAGCCAAGCAGTACAGGGCAATCAGCCCCAGCATTTT. Translating it yields CASSQAVQGNQPQHF.

This clonotype has just a few counts. This chain links TRBV7-2 with TRBJ2-2, with D unresolved. The CDR3 is 12 amino acids. Germline V gives CDR1 SGHTA, CDR2 FQGNSA. Deletions cut 4 bases from V and 3 bases from J, with 3 bases between. The CDR3 DNA follows: TGTGCCAGCAGCTCCGACACCGGGGAGCTGTTTTTT. It is translated as CASSSDTGELFF.

The chain is built from TRBV27 and TRBJ2-7, with D perhaps TRBD1 (6 bases). Trimming stripped 4 bases from V and 1 base from J, with 11 bases between. The CDR3 is made up of 14 amino acids. Germline V gene sequence: CDR1 MNHEY, CDR2 SMNVEV (reference sequence). CDR3 region: CASSSVQGSYEQYF. The CDR3 nucleotides read TGTGCCAGCAGTTCGGTACAGGGATCCTACGAGCAGTACTTC.

The CDR3: CASSHSATATYEQYF. CDR3 sequence (DNA): TGCGCCAGCAGCCATTCCGCGACAGCCACCTACGAGCAGTACTTC. The chain has TRBV4-3 and TRBJ2-7, with TRBD1 as a possible D gene (5 bases). CDR1 and CDR2 from the germline V gene are LGHNA and YSLEER. The CDR3 sequence is 15 residues long. V lost 3 bases and J 2 bases, leaving 14 bases between the germline ends.

This sequence joins TRBV27 and TRBJ2-4; 9 bases are shared with TRBD1. The V gene end was trimmed by 5 bases and the J gene end by 5 bases; junction bases not matched to a gene: 1. Germline CDR1 is MNHEY and CDR2 is SMNVEV (reference sequence). This CDR3 comprises 13 residues. The CDR3 DNA sequence: TGTGCCAGCAGTCGACAGGGGGAAAACATTCAGTACTTC. Its protein product is CASSRQGENIQYF.

The chain is built from TRBV7-9 and TRBJ1-2, with D maybe TRBD1 (6 bases). The CDR3 is 17 amino acids. V was cut by 1 base and J by 0 bases, with 15 bases left in between. Germline V gene lookup returns CDR1 SEHNR and CDR2 FQNEAQ (reference sequence). CDR3 residues: CASSLGRTAVTNYGYTF. CDR3 bases: TGTGCCAGCAGCTTAGGACGGACAGCCGTAACTAACTATGGCTACACCTTC.

The V and J genes are TRBV7-2 and TRBJ1-2, with 11 nucleotides matching TRBD1. The junction had 6 bases not matched to a gene; V was cut back by 0 bases and J by 6 bases. Germline V gene sequence: CDR1 SGHTA, CDR2 FQGNSA. This CDR3 contains 16 residues. The CDR3 protein is CASSLAPGQGADGYTF. Written as DNA, the CDR3 is TGTGCCAGCAGCTTAGCGCCCGGACAGGGGGCGGATGGCTACACCTTC. The variable domain in full, with the rest retrieved from reference TRBV7-2 and TRBJ1-2, is GAGVSQSPSNKVTEKGKDVELRCDPISGHTALYWYRQSLGQGLEFLIYFQGNSAPDKSGLPSDRFSAERTGGSVSTLTIQRTQQEDSAVYLCASSLAPGQGADGYTFGSGTRLTVV.

V usage is TRBV19 and J usage is TRBJ2-7; TRBD1 aligns across 8 bases. Trimming at V came to 5 bases and at J to 5 bases, leaving 8 bases not matched to a gene. This CDR3 spans 14 amino acids. Germline-derived CDR1 and CDR2 are LNHDA and SQIVND (reference sequence). CDR3 DNA: TGTGCCAGTAGTCCCACGGCAGGGGGCCACGAGCAGTACTTC. Translating gives CASSPTAGGHEQYF.

This chain's CDR3 is CASSFGTGGLNTEAFF. CDR3 nucleotide sequence: TGTGCCAGCAGCTTCGGGACAGGGGGTTTGAACACTGAAGCTTTCTTT. The gene calls are TRBV7-8 and TRBJ1-1; 11 nucleotides agree with TRBD1. CDR1 is SGHVS, CDR2 FQNEAQ, per germline. V lost 3 bases, J lost 0 bases, and 3 bases stayed unmatched. This CDR3 is built from 16 residues.

The chain links TRBV10-1 to TRBJ2-1; perhaps D is TRBD1 or TRBD2 (6 bases each). The CDR3 length is 15 residues. Trimming shortened V by 3 bases and J by 1 base, and 10 bases separated the two germline ends. Germline loops: CDR1 WNHNN, CDR2 SYGVQD (reference sequence). The CDR3: CASSDGGPSYNEQFF. For the CDR3, the DNA is TGCGCCAGCAGTGACGGGGGCCCTTCCTACAATGAGCAGTTCTTC.

V usage is TRBV6-1 and J usage is TRBJ2-1, with a weak D call TRBD2 (6 bases). The germline CDR1 and CDR2 sequences are MNHNS and SASEGT. This CDR3 region has 16 residues. V lost 6 bases, J lost 4 bases, and 19 bases lay in between. The CDR3 nucleotides are TGTGCCAGCAGCCCCACTGGAGGGGAGATTTACAATGAGCAGTTCTTC. Translating gives CASSPTGGEIYNEQFF.

CDR3 sequence (DNA): TGCAGTGCTAAAGAGGCTAGCGGGGATTCCGGGGAGCTGTTTTTT. Translating gives CSAKEASGDSGELFF. The chain recombines TRBV20-1 with TRBJ2-2; 9 bases are a match to TRBD2. The CDR3 spans 15 residues. The J segment lost 6 bases and the V segment lost 4 bases, leaving 9 bases of the junction unmatched. CDR1 and CDR2 (germline): DFQATT, SNEGSKA (reference sequence).